These T cell receptor beta chains were read from a single sample in a study of blood T cell repertoires in COVID-19. Data came from immunoSEQ multiplex PCR; TCRdb stores just in-frame clones and leaves some out. The sample includes around 400,000 clones, over 75% of them seen just once. Sequencing used peripheral blood. These receptors were obtained from a woman aged 25 to 39 with COVID-19, enrolled during active disease. Each CDR3 is given with its conserved first and last residue. D genes are given only for firm matches. Size values are once, few and many counts, or a class for expanded clones, and some rows have none.

d_gene	j_gene	v_gene	abundance	CDR3aa	CDR3nt
TRBD1	TRBJ2-5	TRBV5-4	-	CASSPDRGRQETQYF	TGTGCCAGCAGCCCGGACAGGGGGCGTCAAGAGACCCAGTACTTC
TRBD2	TRBJ2-7	TRBV29-1	-	CSTLAGGYEQYF	TGCAGCACCCTAGCGGGAGGGTACGAGCAGTACTTC
TRBD1	TRBJ1-1	TRBV27	once	CASSRTGGVTEAFF	TGTGCCAGCAGCAGAACAGGGGGCGTCACTGAAGCTTTCTTT
-	TRBJ1-4	TRBV5-1	-	CASSPGVANEKLFF	TGCGCCAGCAGCCCAGGGGTAGCTAATGAAAAACTGTTTTTT
TRBD1	TRBJ1-2	TRBV2	-	CASSGPGQGNYGYTF	TGTGCCAGCAGTGGGCCGGGACAGGGGAACTATGGCTACACCTTC
TRBD2	TRBJ2-1	TRBV19	-	CASSIGSGSFEQFF	TGTGCCAGTAGTATAGGTAGCGGGAGTTTTGAGCAGTTCTTC
TRBD2	TRBJ2-3	TRBV3-1/TRBV3-2	-	CASSLGGVIADTQYF	TGTGCCAGCAGCCTGGGAGGGGTCATTGCAGATACGCAGTATTTT
-	TRBJ2-5	TRBV11-3	-	CASSPGGGETQYF	TGTGCCAGCAGCCCCGGGGGTGGGGAGACCCAGTACTTC
TRBD1	TRBJ1-3	TRBV28	few	CASRGQGGGNTIYF	TGTGCCAGCAGAGGACAGGGGGGAGGAAACACCATATATTTT
-	TRBJ2-3	TRBV30	-	CAWSLDSGTDTQYF	TGTGCCTGGAGTCTTGATAGCGGAACAGATACGCAGTATTTT
TRBD2	TRBJ2-5	TRBV5-1	-	CASSYGLVSQETQYF	TGCGCCAGCAGCTACGGACTAGTATCCCAAGAGACCCAGTACTTC
-	TRBJ2-7	TRBV30	-	CAWRQDGYYEQYF	TGTGCCTGGAGACAGGACGGCTACTACGAGCAGTACTTC
-	TRBJ2-3	TRBV29-1	-	CSVAEGDTQYF	TGCAGCGTCGCGGAGGGAGATACGCAGTATTTT
-	TRBJ1-1	TRBV28	-	CAGGQSNTEAFF	TGTGCCGGCGGACAGTCTAACACTGAAGCTTTCTTT
-	TRBJ2-1	TRBV6-6	-	CASSYNPTIGNEQFF	TGTGCCAGCAGTTACAACCCAACAATCGGGAATGAGCAGTTCTTC
-	TRBJ2-7	TRBV30	-	CAWSSYRAYEQYF	TGTGCCTGGAGTTCGTACAGAGCCTACGAGCAGTACTTC
TRBD1	TRBJ2-7	TRBV5-4	-	CASSRQGANSYEQYF	TGTGCCAGCAGCAGACAGGGGGCGAACTCCTACGAGCAGTACTTC
TRBD1	TRBJ2-5	TRBV29-1	-	CSVEERDRRDTQYF	TGCAGCGTTGAAGAAAGGGACAGGCGGGATACCCAGTACTTC
TRBD2	TRBJ2-1	TRBV7-6	-	CASSSALGRSYNEQFF	TGTGCCAGCAGCTCCGCCCTCGGGAGGTCTTACAATGAGCAGTTCTTC
-	TRBJ2-1	TRBV12-3/TRBV12-4	-	CASTTLRSNEQFF	TGTGCCAGCACCACCTTACGGTCAAATGAGCAGTTCTTC
TRBD2	TRBJ2-1	TRBV2	-	CASSEEREGRNEQFF	TGTGCCAGCAGTGAGGAGCGGGAGGGCCGGAATGAGCAGTTCTTC
TRBD1	TRBJ1-2	TRBV3-1/TRBV3-2	-	CASRQRTGYEGYTF	TGTGCCAGCAGACAACGGACAGGGTATGAGGGCTACACCTTC
-	TRBJ2-5	TRBV28	-	CASSKTGRETQYF	TGTGCCAGCAGTAAGACAGGGAGGGAGACCCAGTACTTC
-	TRBJ2-1	TRBV6-5	-	CASRVRSSYNEQFF	TGTGCCAGCAGGGTAAGGAGCTCCTACAATGAGCAGTTCTTC